The present entry profiles one TCR beta chain with its context. Its antigen is as yet unknown. This sample was included in a study of T cell repertoires in cytomegalovirus infection. From the reads, TCRdb called clonotypes with MiXCR, one entry per CDR3 protein. The repertoire has 110,000 or so distinct CDR3 sequences, around 30% of them found once; the top ten carry about 40%. This CDR3 is built from 16 residues. Germline V CDR1 and CDR2: SGHTA, FQGNSA. V shed 4 bases and J 3 bases; nucleotides not matched to a gene: 5. This specimen was CD8+ T cells from cultured PBMCs, taken from culture after CMV antigen stimulation. The TCR sequence derives from a human donor in good health (CMV status not recorded). Some clones in this sample may be carry-over from other donors' samples. The J gene is TRBJ2-3, the V gene TRBV7-2, with TRBD2 matching over 12 bases. For the CDR3, the DNA is TGTGCCAGCAGCTCGCTAGCGGGGGGGCTGACAGATACGCAGTATTTT. It codes for CASSSLAGGLTDTQYF.